This T cell receptor beta chain was captured in a study of T cells in localized non-small cell lung cancer. CDR3 length: 16 residues. The V gene's germline CDR1 is SGDLS and CDR2 YYNGEE. Trimming took 0 bases from V and 2 from J, leaving 11 bases between them. This table comes from immunoSEQ multiplex PCR, and its TCRdb copy is limited to in-frame clones, with some not included. This repertoire shows tens of thousands of clones, under 90% found once; its top ten account for around 4%. This TCR derives from a male donor aged 60 or over with stage III lung adenocarcinoma. The material was peripheral blood, obtained before any cancer treatment. The genes are TRBV9 and TRBJ1-4; D uncertain. The CDR3 bases are TGTGCCAGCAGCGTAGGTCCGTCTTTGACTAATGAAAAACTGTTTTTT. This translates into CASSVGPSLTNEKLFF.